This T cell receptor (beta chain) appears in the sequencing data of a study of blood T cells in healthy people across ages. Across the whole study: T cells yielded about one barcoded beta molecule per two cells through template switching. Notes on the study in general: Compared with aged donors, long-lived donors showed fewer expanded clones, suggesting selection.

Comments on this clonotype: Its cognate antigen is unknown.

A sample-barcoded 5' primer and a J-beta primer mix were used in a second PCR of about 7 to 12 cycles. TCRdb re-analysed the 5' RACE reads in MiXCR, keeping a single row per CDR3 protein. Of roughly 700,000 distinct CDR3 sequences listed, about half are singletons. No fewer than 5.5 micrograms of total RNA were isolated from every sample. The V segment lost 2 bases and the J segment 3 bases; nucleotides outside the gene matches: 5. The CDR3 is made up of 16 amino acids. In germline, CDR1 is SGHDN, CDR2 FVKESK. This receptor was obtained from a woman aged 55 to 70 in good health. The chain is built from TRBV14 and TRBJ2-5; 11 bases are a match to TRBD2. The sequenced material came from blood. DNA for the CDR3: TGTGCCAGCAGCCAACGTCAACTAGCGGGAGAAGAGACCCAGTACTTC. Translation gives CASSQRQLAGEETQYF.